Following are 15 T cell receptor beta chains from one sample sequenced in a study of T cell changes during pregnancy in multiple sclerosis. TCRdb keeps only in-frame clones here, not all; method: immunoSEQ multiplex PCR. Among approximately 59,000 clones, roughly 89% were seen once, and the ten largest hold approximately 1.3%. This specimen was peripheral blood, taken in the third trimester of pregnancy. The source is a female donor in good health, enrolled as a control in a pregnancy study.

The CDR3 DNA is TGTGCCAGCAGCGGGACACGCGACCAGTTCTTC. Its protein product is CASSGTRDQFF. The V call is TRBV28, the J call TRBJ2-1; maybe TRBD1 (6 bases). The CDR3 is 11 residues long. Germline V gene data show CDR1 as MDHEN and CDR2 as SYDVKM. The V end was cut by 6 bases, the J end by 13 bases, with 13 bases between.

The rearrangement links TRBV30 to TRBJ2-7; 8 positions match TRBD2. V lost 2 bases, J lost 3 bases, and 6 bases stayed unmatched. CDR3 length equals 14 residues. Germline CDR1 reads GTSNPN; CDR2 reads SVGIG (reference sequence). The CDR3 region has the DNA TGTGCCTGGAGTTCTAGCGGGCGGCTCTACGAGCAGTACTTC. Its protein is CAWSSSGRLYEQYF. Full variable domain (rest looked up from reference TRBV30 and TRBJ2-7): SQTIHQWPATLVQPVGSPLSLECTVEGTSNPNLYWYRQAAGRGLQLLFYSVGIGQISSEVPQNLSASRPQDRQFILSSKKLLLSDSGFYLCAWSSSGRLYEQYFGPGTRLTVT.

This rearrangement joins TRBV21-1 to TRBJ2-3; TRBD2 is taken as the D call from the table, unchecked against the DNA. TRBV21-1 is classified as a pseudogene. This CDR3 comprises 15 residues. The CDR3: CASSIGTSDIDTQYF. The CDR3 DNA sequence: TGTGCCAGCAGCATTGGGACTAGCGATATAGATACGCAGTATTTT.

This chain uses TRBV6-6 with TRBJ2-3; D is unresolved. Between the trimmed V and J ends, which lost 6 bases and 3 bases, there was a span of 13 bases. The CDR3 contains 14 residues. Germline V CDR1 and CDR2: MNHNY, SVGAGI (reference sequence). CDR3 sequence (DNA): TGTGCCAGCAGCGGCGGCGGATTTACAGATACGCAGTATTTT. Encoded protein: CASSGGGFTDTQYF.

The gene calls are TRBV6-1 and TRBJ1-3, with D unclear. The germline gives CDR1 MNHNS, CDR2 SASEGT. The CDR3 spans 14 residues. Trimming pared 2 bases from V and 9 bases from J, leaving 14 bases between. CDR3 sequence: CASSESAGVGTIYF. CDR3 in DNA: TGTGCCAGCAGTGAATCCGCCGGGGTAGGCACCATATATTTT.

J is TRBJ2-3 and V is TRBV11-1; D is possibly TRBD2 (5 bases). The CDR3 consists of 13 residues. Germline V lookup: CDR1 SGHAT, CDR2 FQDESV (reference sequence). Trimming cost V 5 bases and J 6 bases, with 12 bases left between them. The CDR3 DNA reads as TGTGCCAGCAGCCTTACCGGCGGGGATACGCAGTATTTT. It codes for CASSLTGGDTQYF.

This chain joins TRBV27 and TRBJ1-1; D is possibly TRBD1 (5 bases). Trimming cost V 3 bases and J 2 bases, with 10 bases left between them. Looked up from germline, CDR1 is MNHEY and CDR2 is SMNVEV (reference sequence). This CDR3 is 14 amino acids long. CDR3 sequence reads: CASSLQGINTEAFF. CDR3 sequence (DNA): TGTGCCAGCAGTTTGCAGGGAATAAACACTGAAGCTTTCTTT.

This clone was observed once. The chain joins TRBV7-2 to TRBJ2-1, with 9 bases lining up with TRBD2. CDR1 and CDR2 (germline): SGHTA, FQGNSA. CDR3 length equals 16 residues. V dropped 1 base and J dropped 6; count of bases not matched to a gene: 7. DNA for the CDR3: TGTGCCAGCAGCTTAGAGGGGCGGGGGGGCCTCAATGAGCAGTTCTTC. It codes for CASSLEGRGGLNEQFF. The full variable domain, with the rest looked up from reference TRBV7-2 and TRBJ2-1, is GAGVSQSPSNKVTEKGKDVELRCDPISGHTALYWYRQSLGQGLEFLIYFQGNSAPDKSGLPSDRFSAERTGGSVSTLTIQRTQQEDSAVYLCASSLEGRGGLNEQFFGPGTRLTVL.

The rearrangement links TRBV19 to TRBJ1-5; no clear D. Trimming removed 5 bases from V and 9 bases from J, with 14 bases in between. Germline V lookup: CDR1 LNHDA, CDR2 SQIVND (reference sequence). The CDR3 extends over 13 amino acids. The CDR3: CASSLKGGWPQHF. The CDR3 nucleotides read TGTGCCAGTAGTCTCAAGGGAGGTTGGCCCCAGCATTTT. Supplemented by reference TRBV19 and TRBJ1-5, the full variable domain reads DGGITQSPKYLFRKEGQNVTLSCEQNLNHDAMYWYRQDPGQGLRLIYYSQIVNDFQKGDIAEGYSVSREKKESFPLTVTSAQKNPTAFYLCASSLKGGWPQHFGDGTRLSIL.

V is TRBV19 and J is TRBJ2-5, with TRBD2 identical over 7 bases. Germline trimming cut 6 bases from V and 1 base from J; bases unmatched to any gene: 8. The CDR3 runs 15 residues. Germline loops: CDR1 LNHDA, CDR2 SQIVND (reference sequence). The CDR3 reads CASSPLASGQETQYF. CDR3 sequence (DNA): TGTGCCAGTAGCCCACTAGCGTCGGGCCAAGAGACCCAGTACTTC.

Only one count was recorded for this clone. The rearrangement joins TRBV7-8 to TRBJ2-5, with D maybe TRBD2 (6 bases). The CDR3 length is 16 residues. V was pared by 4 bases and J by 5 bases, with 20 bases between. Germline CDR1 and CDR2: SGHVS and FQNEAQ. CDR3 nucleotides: TGTGCCAGCAGCTCCCGGAGGGACCGTCCAACGGAGACCCAGTACTTC. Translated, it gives CASSSRRDRPTETQYF.

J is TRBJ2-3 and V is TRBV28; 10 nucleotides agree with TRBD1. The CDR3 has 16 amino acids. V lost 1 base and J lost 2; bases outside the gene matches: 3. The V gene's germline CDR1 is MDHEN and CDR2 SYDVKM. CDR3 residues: CASSLFGTGATDTQYF. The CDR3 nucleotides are TGTGCCAGCAGTTTATTCGGGACAGGGGCCACAGATACGCAGTATTTT.

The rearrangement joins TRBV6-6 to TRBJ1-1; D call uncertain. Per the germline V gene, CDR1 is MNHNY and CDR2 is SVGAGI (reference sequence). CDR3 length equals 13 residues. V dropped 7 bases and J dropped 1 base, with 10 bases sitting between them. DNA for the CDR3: TGTGCCAGCAAACACAGTGGGAACACTGAAGCTTTCTTT. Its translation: CASKHSGNTEAFF.

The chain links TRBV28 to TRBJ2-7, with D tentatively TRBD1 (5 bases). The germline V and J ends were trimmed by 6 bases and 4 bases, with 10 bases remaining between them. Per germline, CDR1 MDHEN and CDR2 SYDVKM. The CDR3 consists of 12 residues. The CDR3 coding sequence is TGTGCCAGCAGCACTAACAGGTACGAGCAGTACTTC. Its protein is CASSTNRYEQYF.

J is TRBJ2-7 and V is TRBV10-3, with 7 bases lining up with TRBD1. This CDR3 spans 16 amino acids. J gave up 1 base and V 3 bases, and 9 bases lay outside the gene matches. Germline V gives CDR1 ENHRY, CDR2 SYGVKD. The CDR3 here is CAISDPRGLKSYEQYF. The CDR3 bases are TGTGCCATCAGTGACCCTAGGGGGCTTAAGTCCTACGAGCAGTACTTC.